This TCR beta chain was sequenced during a study of blood T cell repertoires in COVID-19. The wider study: The study drew acute and convalescent COVID-19 samples from the United States, Italy and Spain. The cDNA or gDNA used as material had been derived from T cells, B-cell-depleted T cells, or PBMCs.

The germline V and J ends were trimmed by 5 bases and 9 bases, with 17 bases remaining between them. CDR1 is LNHDA and CDR2 is SQIVND in the germline V gene (reference sequence). The CDR3 runs 14 residues. How the authors handled the data: Amplification with reference gene primers provided the estimates of nucleated cell counts. Sequencing used immunoSEQ multiplex PCR; TCRdb keeps in-frame clones, though not all of them. That table gives V, J and clone size, and the DNA gave D and trimming. The sample includes under 70,000 clones, 88% of them seen just once. Sequences were obtained from peripheral blood. This chain connects TRBV19 to TRBJ2-1; D might be TRBD1 (5 bases). This clonotype was sampled from a woman aged 55-70 years with COVID-19, enrolled during active disease. The CDR3 sequence: CASSLRDYPGEQFF. The CDR3 DNA sequence: TGTGCCAGTAGTCTCAGGGATTACCCCGGTGAGCAGTTCTTC.